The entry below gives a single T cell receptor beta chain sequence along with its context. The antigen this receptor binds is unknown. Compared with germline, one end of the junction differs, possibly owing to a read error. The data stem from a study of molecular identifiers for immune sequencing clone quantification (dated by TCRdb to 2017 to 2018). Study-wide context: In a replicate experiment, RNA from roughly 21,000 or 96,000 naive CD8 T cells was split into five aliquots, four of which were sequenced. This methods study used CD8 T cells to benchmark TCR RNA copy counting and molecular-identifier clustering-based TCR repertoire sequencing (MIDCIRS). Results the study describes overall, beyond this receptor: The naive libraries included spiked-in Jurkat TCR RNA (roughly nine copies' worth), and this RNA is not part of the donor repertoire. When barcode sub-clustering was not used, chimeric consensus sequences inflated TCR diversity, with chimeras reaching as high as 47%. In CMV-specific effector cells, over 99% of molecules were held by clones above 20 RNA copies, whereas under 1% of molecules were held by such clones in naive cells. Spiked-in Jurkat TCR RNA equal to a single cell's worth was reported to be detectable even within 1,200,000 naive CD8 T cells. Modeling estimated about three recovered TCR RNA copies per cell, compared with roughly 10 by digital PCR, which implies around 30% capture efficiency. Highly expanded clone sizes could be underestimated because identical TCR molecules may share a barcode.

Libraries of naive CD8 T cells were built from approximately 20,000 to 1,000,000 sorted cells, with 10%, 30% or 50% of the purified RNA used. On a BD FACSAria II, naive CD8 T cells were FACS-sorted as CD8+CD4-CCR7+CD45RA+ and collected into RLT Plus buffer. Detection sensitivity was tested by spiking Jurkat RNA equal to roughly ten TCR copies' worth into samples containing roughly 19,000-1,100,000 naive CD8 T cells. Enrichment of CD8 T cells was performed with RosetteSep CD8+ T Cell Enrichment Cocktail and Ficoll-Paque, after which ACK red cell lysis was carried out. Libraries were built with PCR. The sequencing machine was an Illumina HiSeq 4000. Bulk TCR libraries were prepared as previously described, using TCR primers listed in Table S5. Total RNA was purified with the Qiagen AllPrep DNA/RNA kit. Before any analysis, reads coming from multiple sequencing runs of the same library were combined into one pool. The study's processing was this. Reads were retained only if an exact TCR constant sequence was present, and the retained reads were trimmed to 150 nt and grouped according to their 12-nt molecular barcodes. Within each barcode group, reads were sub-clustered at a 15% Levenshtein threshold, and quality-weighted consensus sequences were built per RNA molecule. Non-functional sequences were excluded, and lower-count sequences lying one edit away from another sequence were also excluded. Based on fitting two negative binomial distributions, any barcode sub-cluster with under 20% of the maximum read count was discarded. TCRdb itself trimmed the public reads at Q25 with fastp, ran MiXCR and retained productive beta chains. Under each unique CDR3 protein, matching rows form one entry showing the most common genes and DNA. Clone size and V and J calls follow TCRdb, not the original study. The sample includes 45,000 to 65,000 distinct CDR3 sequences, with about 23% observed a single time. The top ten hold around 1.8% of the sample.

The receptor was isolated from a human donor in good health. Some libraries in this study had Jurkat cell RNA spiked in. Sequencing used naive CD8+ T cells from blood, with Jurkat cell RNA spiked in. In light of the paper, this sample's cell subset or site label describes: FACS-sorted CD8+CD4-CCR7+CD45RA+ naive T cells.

Here is the DNA: TGTGCCAGCAGCCAAATCCGGGACAGGGGGGTTCGAGAGACCCAGTGCTTC. It translates as CASSQIRDRGVRETQCF. This sequence uses TRBV14 and TRBJ2-5; 11 middle bases align to TRBD1. Inclusive of the bounding cysteine and phenylalanine, the CDR3 is 17 residues long. CDR3 DNA only is kept here, 51 bases in frame from base 1. CDR1 SGHDN and CDR2 FVKESK were looked up in the germline V gene.